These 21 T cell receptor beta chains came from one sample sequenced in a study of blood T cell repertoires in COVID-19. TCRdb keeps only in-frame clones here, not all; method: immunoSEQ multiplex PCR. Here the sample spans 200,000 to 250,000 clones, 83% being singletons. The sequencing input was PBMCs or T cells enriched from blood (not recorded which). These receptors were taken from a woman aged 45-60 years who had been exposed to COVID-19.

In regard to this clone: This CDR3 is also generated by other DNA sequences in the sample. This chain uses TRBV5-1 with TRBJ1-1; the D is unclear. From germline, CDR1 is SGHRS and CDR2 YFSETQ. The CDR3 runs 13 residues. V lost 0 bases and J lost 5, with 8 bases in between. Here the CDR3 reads CASSLDGGTEAFF. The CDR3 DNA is TGCGCCAGCAGCTTGGATGGCGGGACTGAAGCTTTCTTT.

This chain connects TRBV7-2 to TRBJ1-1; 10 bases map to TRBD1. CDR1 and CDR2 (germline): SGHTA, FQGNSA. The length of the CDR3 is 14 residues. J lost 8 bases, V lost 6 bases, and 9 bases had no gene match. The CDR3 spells CASSRQGASPEAFF. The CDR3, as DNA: TGTGCCAGCAGTCGACAGGGGGCGAGCCCCGAAGCTTTCTTT. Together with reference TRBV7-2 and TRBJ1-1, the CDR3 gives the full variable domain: GAGVSQSPSNKVTEKGKDVELRCDPISGHTALYWYRQSLGQGLEFLIYFQGNSAPDKSGLPSDRFSAERTGGSVSTLTIQRTQQEDSAVYLCASSRQGASPEAFFGQGTRLTVV.

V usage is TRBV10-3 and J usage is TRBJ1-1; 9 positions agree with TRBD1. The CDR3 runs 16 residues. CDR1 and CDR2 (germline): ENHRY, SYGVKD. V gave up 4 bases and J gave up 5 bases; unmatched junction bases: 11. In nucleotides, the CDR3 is TGTGCCATCAGTGTGGGAGACAGGGGGGGGAGGACTGAAGCTTTCTTT. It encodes CAISVGDRGGRTEAFF.

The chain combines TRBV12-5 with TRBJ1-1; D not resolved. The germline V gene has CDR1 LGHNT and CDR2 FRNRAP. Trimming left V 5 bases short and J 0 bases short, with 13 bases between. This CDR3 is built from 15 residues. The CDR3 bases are TGTGCTAGTGGTCCCAAGGCGGGGATGAACACTGAAGCTTTCTTT. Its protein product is CASGPKAGMNTEAFF.

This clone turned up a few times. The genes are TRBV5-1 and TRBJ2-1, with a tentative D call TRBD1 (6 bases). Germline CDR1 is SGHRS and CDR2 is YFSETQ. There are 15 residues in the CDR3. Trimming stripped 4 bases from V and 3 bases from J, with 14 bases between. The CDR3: CASSRDMSIYNEQFF. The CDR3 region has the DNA TGCGCCAGCAGCAGGGACATGAGTATCTACAATGAGCAGTTCTTC.

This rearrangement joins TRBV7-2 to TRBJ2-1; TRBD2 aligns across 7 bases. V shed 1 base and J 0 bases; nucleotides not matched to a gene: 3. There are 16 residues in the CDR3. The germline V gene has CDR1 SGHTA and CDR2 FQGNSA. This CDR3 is CASSLESGASYNEQFF. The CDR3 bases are TGTGCCAGCAGCTTAGAAAGCGGGGCCTCCTACAATGAGCAGTTCTTC.

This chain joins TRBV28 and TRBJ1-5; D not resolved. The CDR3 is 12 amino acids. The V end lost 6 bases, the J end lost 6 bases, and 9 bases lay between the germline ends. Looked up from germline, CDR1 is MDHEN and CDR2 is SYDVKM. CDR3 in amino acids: CASSSTVQPQHF. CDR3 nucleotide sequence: TGTGCCAGCAGCTCTACCGTTCAGCCCCAGCATTTT.

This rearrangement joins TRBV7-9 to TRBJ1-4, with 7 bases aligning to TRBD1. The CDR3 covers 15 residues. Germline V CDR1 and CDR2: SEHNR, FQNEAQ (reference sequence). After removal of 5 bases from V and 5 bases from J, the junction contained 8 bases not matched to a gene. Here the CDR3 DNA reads TGTGCCAGCAGCGTTAAGGGGGCGCGAAATGAAAAACTGTTTTTT. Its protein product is CASSVKGARNEKLFF.

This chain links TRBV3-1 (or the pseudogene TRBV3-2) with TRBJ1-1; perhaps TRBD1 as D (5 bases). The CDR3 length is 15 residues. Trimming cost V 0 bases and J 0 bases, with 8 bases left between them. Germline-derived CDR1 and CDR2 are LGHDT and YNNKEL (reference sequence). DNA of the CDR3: TGTGCCAGCAGCCAAGAGGGGCACCTGAACACTGAAGCTTTCTTT. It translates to CASSQEGHLNTEAFF.

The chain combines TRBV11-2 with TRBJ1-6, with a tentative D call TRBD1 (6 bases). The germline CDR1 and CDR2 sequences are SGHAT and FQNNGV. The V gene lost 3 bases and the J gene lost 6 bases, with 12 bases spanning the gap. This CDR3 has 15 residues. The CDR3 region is CASSFEGTSNSPLHF. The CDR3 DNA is TGTGCCAGCAGCTTTGAGGGGACATCTAATTCACCCCTCCACTTT.

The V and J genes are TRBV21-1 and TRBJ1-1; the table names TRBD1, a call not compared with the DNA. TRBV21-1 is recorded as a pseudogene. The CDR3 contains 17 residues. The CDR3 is CASSKARGLVTFAEAFF. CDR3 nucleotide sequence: TGTGCCAGCAGCAAAGCTAGGGGGCTGGTTACCTTCGCTGAAGCTTTCTTT.

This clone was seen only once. The CDR3 spells CAISEGSGVYGYTF. The CDR3 DNA reads TGTGCCATCAGTGAGGGATCCGGAGTGTATGGCTACACCTTC. J is TRBJ1-2 and V is TRBV10-3; D remains ambiguous. This CDR3 comprises 14 residues. V was cut by 2 bases and J by 5 bases, with 12 bases left in between. Germline V CDR1 and CDR2: ENHRY, SYGVKD.

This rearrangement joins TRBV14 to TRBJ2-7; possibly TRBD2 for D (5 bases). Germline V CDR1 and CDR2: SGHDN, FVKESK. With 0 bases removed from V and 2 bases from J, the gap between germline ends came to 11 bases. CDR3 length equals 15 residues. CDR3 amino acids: CASSQEGSLPYEQYF. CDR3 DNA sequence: TGTGCCAGCAGCCAAGAAGGGAGTTTACCCTACGAGCAGTACTTC.

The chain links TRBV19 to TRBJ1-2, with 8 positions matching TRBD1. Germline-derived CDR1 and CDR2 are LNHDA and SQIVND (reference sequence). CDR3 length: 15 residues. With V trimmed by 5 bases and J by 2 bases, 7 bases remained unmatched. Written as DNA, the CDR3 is TGTGCCAGTAGTCCAATACAGGGGGGAAACTATGGCTACACCTTC. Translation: CASSPIQGGNYGYTF.

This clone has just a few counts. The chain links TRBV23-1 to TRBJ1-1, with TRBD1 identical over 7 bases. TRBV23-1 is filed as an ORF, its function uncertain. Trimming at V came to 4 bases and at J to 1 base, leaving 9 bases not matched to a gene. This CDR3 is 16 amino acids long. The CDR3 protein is CASSLTKGARNTEAFF. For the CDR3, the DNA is TGCGCCAGCAGTCTTACGAAGGGGGCCCGGAACACTGAAGCTTTCTTT.

The CDR3 region is CASSYVTGAGGNTEAFF. The CDR3, as DNA: TGTGCCAGCAGCTATGTTACAGGGGCGGGAGGGAACACTGAAGCTTTCTTT. This sequence joins TRBV5-4 and TRBJ1-1; 7 bases match TRBD1. This CDR3 is built from 17 residues. CDR1 is SGHNT and CDR2 is YYREEE in the germline V gene (reference sequence). J gave up 1 base and V 3 bases, and 12 bases lay outside the gene matches. The whole variable domain, filled in from reference TRBV5-4 and TRBJ1-1, reads ETGVTQSPTHLIKTRGQQVTLRCSSQSGHNTVSWYQQALGQGPQFIFQYYREEENGRGNFPPRFSGLQFPNYSSELNVNALELDDSALYLCASSYVTGAGGNTEAFFGQGTRLTVV.

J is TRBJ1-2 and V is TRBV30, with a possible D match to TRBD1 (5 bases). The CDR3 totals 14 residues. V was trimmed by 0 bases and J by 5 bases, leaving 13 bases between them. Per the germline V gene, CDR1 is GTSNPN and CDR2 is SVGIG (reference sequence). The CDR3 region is CAWSVRSGRYGYTF. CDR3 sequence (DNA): TGTGCCTGGAGTGTACGGTCAGGGAGGTATGGCTACACCTTC.

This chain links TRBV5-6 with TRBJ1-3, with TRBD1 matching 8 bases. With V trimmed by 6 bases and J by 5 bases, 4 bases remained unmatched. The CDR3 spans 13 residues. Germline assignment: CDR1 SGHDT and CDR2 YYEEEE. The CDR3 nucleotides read TGTGCCAGCACCAGGGGGCAGCGAAACACCATATATTTT. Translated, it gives CASTRGQRNTIYF.

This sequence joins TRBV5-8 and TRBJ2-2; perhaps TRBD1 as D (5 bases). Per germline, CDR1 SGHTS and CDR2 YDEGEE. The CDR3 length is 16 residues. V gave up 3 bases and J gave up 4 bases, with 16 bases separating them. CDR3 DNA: TGTGCCAGCAGCTCCCTGGGGCCGTCTCCCACCGGGGAGCTGTTTTTT. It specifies CASSSLGPSPTGELFF. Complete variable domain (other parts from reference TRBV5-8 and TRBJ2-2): EAGVTQSPTHLIKTRGQQATLRCSPISGHTSVYWYQQALGLGLQFLLWYDEGEERNRGNFPPRFSGRQFPNYSSELNVNALELEDSALYLCASSSLGPSPTGELFFGEGSRLTVL.

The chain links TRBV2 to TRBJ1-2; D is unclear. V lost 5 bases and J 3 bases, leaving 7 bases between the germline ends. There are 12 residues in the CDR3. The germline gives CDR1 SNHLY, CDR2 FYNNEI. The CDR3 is CASSHRDYGYTF. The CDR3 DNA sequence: TGTGCCAGCAGTCATCGGGACTATGGCTACACCTTC.

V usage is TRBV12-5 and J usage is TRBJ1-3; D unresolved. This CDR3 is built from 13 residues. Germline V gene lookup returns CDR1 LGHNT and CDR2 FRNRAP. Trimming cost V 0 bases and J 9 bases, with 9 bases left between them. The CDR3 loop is CASGLVTPSTIYF. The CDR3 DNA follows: TGTGCTAGTGGTTTGGTAACCCCGAGCACCATATATTTT. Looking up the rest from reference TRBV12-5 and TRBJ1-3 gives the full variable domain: DARVTQTPRHKVTEMGQEVTMRCQPILGHNTVFWYRQTMMQGLELLAYFRNRAPLDDSGMPKDRFSAEMPDATLATLKIQPSEPRDSAVYFCASGLVTPSTIYFGEGSWLTVV.